This entry lists 7 T cell receptor beta chains sequenced from one sample in a study of blood T cells in healthy people across ages. A J-beta primer mix and a sample-barcoded 5' primer were used in a second PCR of about 7 to 12 cycles. Each CDR3 protein is one row after TCRdb ran MiXCR on the 5' RACE reads. The sample records about 730,000 distinct CDR3 sequences, approximately 43% being singletons. Source material: blood. These receptors came from a woman aged 55 to 70 in good health.

This clonotype was seen many times. The chain joins TRBV7-2 to TRBJ2-7; possibly TRBD2 for D (6 bases). From germline, CDR1 is SGHTA and CDR2 FQGNSA. CDR3 length: 17 residues. Trimming shortened V by 1 base and J by 1 base, and 17 bases separated the two germline ends. The CDR3 coding sequence is TGTGCCAGCAGCTTAGTTCCCCCTCCGGGGGATTCCTACGAGCAGTACTTC. This encodes CASSLVPPPGDSYEQYF.

The V gene is TRBV20-1, the J gene TRBJ2-2, with a weak D call TRBD2 (6 bases). Between the trimmed V and J ends, which lost 6 bases and 6 bases, there was a span of 11 bases. In germline, CDR1 is DFQATT, CDR2 SNEGSKA (reference sequence). This CDR3 contains 12 residues. The CDR3 sequence: CSAPTSSGELFF. CDR3 DNA sequence: TGCAGTGCGCCCACTAGCTCCGGGGAGCTGTTTTTT.

As DNA, the CDR3 is TGCGCCAGCAGCCAAGAGGAAGTGGCTAGCTCCTACAATGAGCAGTTCTTC. Amino acid sequence: CASSQEEVASSYNEQFF. J is TRBJ2-1 and V is TRBV4-1; D remains ambiguous. Germline loops: CDR1 MGHRA, CDR2 YSYEKL. The CDR3 extends over 17 amino acids. Trimming cost V 0 bases and J 0 bases, with 12 bases left between them.

The rearrangement joins TRBV2 to TRBJ2-1; the match to TRBD1 covers 10 bases. J was trimmed by 6 bases and V by 9 bases; bases with no gene match: 8. CDR1 is SNHLY, CDR2 FYNNEI, per germline. The CDR3 sequence is 14 residues long. The CDR3 sequence: CASGLRDRGNEQFF. As DNA, the CDR3 is TGTGCCAGTGGACTCCGGGACAGGGGCAATGAGCAGTTCTTC.

The chain recombines TRBV7-8 with TRBJ2-3; D possibly uses TRBD1 or TRBD2 (6 bases each). Germline lookup yields CDR1 SGHVS and CDR2 FQNEAQ. The CDR3 spans 14 residues. Deletions cut 7 bases from V and 10 bases from J, with 21 bases between. In nucleotides, the CDR3 is TGTGCCAGCACGGGGGCGGACCCCCTTTGGGCGCAGTATTTT. This encodes CASTGADPLWAQYF. Drawing the rest from reference TRBV7-8 and TRBJ2-3, the complete variable domain is GAGVSQSPRYKVAKRGQDVALRCDPISGHVSLFWYQQALGQGPEFLTYFQNEAQLDKSGLPSDRFFAERPEGSVSTLKIQRTQQEDSAVYLCASTGADPLWAQYFGPGTRLTVL.

This clonotype was detected a few times. The gene calls are TRBV6-1 and TRBJ2-3; D is ambiguous. The CDR3 runs 16 residues. With 4 bases removed from V and 0 bases from J, the gap between germline ends came to 14 bases. CDR1 and CDR2 (germline): MNHNS, SASEGT. The CDR3 here is CASSVQNWGSTDTQYF. The CDR3 DNA reads TGTGCCAGCAGTGTCCAGAATTGGGGAAGCACAGATACGCAGTATTTT.

V is TRBV6-2 or TRBV6-3 and J is TRBJ2-6; no firm D call. V lost 7 bases, J lost 0 bases, and 7 bases lay in between. Germline values: CDR1 MNHEY, CDR2 SVGEGT. The CDR3 has 14 amino acids. The CDR3 sequence: CASTIPSGANVLTF. The CDR3 nucleotides are TGTGCCAGCACTATACCCTCTGGGGCCAACGTCCTGACTTTC.